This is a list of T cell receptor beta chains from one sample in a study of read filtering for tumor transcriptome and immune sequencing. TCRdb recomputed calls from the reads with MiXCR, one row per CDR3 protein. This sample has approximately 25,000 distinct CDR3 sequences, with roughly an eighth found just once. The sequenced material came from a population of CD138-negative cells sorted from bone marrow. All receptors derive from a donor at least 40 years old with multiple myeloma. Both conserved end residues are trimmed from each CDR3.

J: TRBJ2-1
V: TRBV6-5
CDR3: ATRTGANEQF

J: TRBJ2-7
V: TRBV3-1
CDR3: ASSHPSGITYEQY

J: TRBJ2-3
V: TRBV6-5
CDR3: ASSYEAGVSDTQY

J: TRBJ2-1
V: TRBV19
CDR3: ASTRGLAGTYNEQF

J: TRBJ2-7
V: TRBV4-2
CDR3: ASSQVGNEQY

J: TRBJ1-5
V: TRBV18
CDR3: ASSLGTASGRPQH

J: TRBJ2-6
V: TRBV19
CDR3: ASSYSPGANVLT

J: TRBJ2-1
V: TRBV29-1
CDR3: SAPGQGAEKYSYNEQF

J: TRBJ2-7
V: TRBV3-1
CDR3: ASSQAGGPHEQC

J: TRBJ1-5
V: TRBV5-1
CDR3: ASSSGTPSNQPQH

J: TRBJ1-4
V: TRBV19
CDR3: ASSAPGTGGKKLF

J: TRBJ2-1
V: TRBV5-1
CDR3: ASSLETLGYNEQF

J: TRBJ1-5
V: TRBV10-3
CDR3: AIGQGAGQPQH

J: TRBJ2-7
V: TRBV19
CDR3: ASSIGYGYEQY

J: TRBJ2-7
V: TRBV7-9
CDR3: ASSFRYEQY

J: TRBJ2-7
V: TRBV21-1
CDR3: ASSKGGQGATYEQY

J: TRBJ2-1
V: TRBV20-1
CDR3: SADGTDDSNEQF

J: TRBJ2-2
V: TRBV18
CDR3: ASSPYGRVGSTGELF

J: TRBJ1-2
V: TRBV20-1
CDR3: SATVDDTLNYGYT

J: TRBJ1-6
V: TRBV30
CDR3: AWSDPRGHRNSPLH

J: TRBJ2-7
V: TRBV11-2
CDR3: ASSFILFGGSEY

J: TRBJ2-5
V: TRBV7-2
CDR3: ASSIVMSGSPQETQY

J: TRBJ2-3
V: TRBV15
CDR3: ATSRDFIASGSTDTQY

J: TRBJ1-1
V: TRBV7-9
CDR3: ASSSQQGAEAF

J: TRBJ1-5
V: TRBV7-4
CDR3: ASSLVRDSRFSNQPQH

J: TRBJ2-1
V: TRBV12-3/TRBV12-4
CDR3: ASSPTSGRADEQF

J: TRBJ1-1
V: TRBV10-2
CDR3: ASTEAF

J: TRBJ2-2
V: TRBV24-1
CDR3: ATSDSPGDTGELF

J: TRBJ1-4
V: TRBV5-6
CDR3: ASSWDGEKLF

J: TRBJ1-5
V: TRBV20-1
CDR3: SAARDTNQPQH

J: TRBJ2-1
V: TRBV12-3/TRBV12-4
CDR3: ASSLGGSPYNEQF

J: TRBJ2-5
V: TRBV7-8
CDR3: ASSFGPGAIPNQETQY

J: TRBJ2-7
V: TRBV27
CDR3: ASSGGTSGRTYEQY

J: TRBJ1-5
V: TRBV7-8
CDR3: ASSLERAHYQPQH

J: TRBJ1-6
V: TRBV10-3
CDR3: AISESAGRSPLH

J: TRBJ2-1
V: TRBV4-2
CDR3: ASSQESSGNYNEQF

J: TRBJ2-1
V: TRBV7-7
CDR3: ASSPKREGLNEQF

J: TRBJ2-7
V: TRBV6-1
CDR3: ASSLRWGQGIYEQY

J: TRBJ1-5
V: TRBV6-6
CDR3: ASRRRTGNQPQH

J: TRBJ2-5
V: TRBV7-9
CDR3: ASSLIRLDGRETQY

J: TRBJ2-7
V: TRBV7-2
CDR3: ASSYAPGLGAYEQY

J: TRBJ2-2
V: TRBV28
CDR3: ASTAAHANTGELF

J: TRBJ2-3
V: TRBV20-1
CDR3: SAVGADGRASTDTQY

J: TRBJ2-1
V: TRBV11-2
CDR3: ASSPRTSGKILSRSEQF

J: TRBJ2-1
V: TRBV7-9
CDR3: ASSPPGTVYNEQF

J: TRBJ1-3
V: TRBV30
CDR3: AWTPGTLGNTIY

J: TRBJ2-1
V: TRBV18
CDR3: VSSPPSLAVDNEQF

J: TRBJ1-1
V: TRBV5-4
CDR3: ASSWQADTEAF

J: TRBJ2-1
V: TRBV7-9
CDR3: ASSGGRTNSEQF

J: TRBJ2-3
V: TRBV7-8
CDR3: ASSSHTIARLAGPTDTQY